The next 4 T cell receptor beta chains were all read from a single sample in a study of T cells in Graves' hyperthyroidism and ophthalmopathy. Using RNA transcripts as the source, TCR beta CDR3 regions were amplified. The study used the HTBI primer set for a first-round RT-PCR of the TCR CDR3. TCRdb ran MiXCR on the multiplex PCR reads and lists one entry per CDR3 protein. The sample includes about 360,000 distinct CDR3 sequences, less than 15% of them seen just once. Sequencing input: blood. The receptor source for this set is a woman aged 18-35 years with Graves' hyperthyroidism.

This clonotype occurred many times. The rearrangement uses TRBV28 and TRBJ1-2; 8 bases align to TRBD1. Germline CDR1 reads MDHEN; CDR2 reads SYDVKM. The V and J ends lost 0 bases and 4 bases, in that order; junction bases with no gene match: 7. CDR3 size: 16 residues. In nucleotides, the CDR3 is TGTGCCAGCAGTTTATGGGACAGGGAATGGACCTATGGCTACACCTTC. Protein: CASSLWDREWTYGYTF.

Ten or more counts support this clonotype. The chain carries TRBV6-1 and TRBJ2-7, with 9 positions matching TRBD1. The V segment lost 5 bases and the J segment 1 base; nucleotides outside the gene matches: 6. Germline lookup yields CDR1 MNHNS and CDR2 SASEGT. The CDR3 is 15 amino acids. The CDR3 DNA sequence: TGTGCCAGCAGTCCCGTGGGACAGGGTTCCTACGAGCAGTACTTC. This gives the protein CASSPVGQGSYEQYF.

The gene calls are TRBV5-1 and TRBJ2-2, with D maybe TRBD1 (5 bases). Trimming left V 0 bases short and J 5 bases short, with 11 bases between. This CDR3 contains 15 residues. The germline V gene encodes CDR1 SGHRS and CDR2 YFSETQ. CDR3 sequence: CASSLGGIETGELFF. CDR3 sequence (DNA): TGCGCCAGCAGCTTGGGGGGCATAGAGACCGGGGAGCTGTTTTTT.

This clonotype was seen repeatedly, ten times or more. The chain couples TRBV2 to TRBJ2-4; tentative D call: TRBD2 (6 bases). The length of the CDR3 is 12 residues. V shed 4 bases and J shed 5 bases, with 6 bases lying between them. Germline values: CDR1 SNHLY, CDR2 FYNNEI. The CDR3 here is CASSGGENIQYF. The CDR3 DNA sequence: TGTGCCAGCAGTGGGGGGGAAAACATTCAGTACTTC.